The present entry profiles one T cell receptor beta chain with its context. Those who participated ranged in age from about 18 to 89 years and resided in about two dozen US areas. Resolution of symptoms, clearance, or two negative PCRs was present in recovered Cohort 3 donors. Clones were read by immunoSEQ multiplex PCR, and TCRdb kept only the in-frame ones, dropping some. Of approximately 230,000 clones listed, 80% to 90% are singletons. The trim removed 2 bases at V and 8 bases at J, leaving 6 bases unmatched. The CDR3 is made up of 13 amino acids. Germline CDR1 SGHKS, CDR2 YYEKEE (reference sequence). The data were obtained in a study of blood T cell repertoires in COVID-19.

The sample was PBMCs or T cells enriched from blood (not recorded which). The chain recombines TRBV5-5 with TRBJ1-2; TRBD1 matches at 7 bases. The receptor was derived from a woman under 40 who had recovered from COVID-19. CDR3 sequence: CASSFTGESGYTF. The CDR3 DNA is TGTGCCAGCAGCTTTACAGGGGAGTCGGGCTACACCTTC.